These 3 T cell receptor beta chains share one sample of origin, sequenced in a study of shared clonotypes between healthy human individuals (TCRdb year 2020). Libraries came from the immunoSEQ multiplex PCR assay. The immuneACCESS repertoire file appears here via TCRdb, limited to in-frame rearrangements. These files lack a portion of the clones; in checked studies, under half of the deficit traces to unresolved V genes, and the cause of the others is not known. The sample has roughly 1.5 million clones on record, around 98% of them singletons. In total, the top ten clones hold about 0.45% of the sample. Material: naive CD4+ T cells sorted from blood. This specimen's cell subset or site label, interpreted: CD45RA+ positively selected. Receptor source: a man aged 25-40 years in good health.

This sequence joins TRBV7-3 and TRBJ1-5; no firm D call. Between the trimmed V and J ends, which lost 3 bases and 7 bases, there was a span of 10 bases. Germline CDR1 SGHTA, CDR2 FQGTGA. CDR3 length: 13 amino acids. CDR3 DNA sequence: TGTGCCAGCAGCTTCTTGAAGAACCAGCCCCAGCATTTT. Translating gives CASSFLKNQPQHF.

This clone showed up just once. J is TRBJ2-7 and V is TRBV19, with a tentative D call TRBD2 (5 bases). Trimming left V 9 bases short and J 0 bases short, with 15 bases between. The V gene's germline CDR1 is LNHDA and CDR2 SQIVND (reference sequence). The CDR3 runs to 14 residues. CDR3 bases: TGTGCCAGCGCCAGCGGTGTAACCTCCTACGAGCAGTACTTC. Translating it yields CASASGVTSYEQYF.

The genes are TRBV18 and TRBJ2-7; D not resolved. The germline V and J ends were trimmed by 3 bases and 5 bases, with 11 bases remaining between them. The V gene's germline CDR1 is KGHSH and CDR2 LQKENI. This CDR3 spans 13 amino acids. As DNA, the CDR3 is TGTGCCAGCTCACCTGACCAAGCCGACGAGCAGTACTTC. Its protein product is CASSPDQADEQYF.